The clone carrying this T cell receptor (beta chain) was seen only a few times. Its antigen is undetermined. TCR beta libraries were built with iRepertoire HTBI primers and Arm-PCR of CDR3 regions. One entry per CDR3 protein, called by TCRdb with MiXCR from the multiplex PCR reads. The data contain about 660,000 distinct CDR3 sequences, 25% to 35% of them singletons. This specimen belongs to a study of regulatory T cells in long-lasting Graves disease. General observations from the study: With a small sample size, accuracy may have been reduced.

The time point: persistent/refractory GD, antithyroid drugs over 5 years with positive TRAb. With RNA extracted from PBMCs as input, the TCR library was made. In germline, CDR1 is DFQATT, CDR2 SNEGSKA (reference sequence). V lost 3 bases and J lost 8; bases outside the gene matches: 15. The CDR3 has 16 residues. The chain carries TRBV20-1 and TRBJ1-4; 7 bases fit TRBD1. The sample consisted of peripheral blood mononuclear cells (PBMCs), taken when the disease was refractory, from a patient treated with antithyroid drugs. The clonotype was recovered from a female donor with Graves disease. Written as DNA, the CDR3 is TGCAGTGCTAGGGACCCAAGACAGGGAAGAGACGAAAAACTGTTTTTT. Its protein is CSARDPRQGRDEKLFF.